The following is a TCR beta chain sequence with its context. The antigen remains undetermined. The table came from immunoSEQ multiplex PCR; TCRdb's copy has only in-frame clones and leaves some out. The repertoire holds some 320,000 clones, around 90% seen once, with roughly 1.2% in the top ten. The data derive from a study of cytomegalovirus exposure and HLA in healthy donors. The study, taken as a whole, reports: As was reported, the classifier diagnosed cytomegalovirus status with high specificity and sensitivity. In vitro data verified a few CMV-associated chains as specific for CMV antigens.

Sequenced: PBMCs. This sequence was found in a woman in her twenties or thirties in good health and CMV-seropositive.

This CDR3 reads CASSSGGGGDTQYF. The DNA for the CDR3 is TGTGCCAGCAGTAGCGGGGGTGGGGGAGATACGCAGTATTTT. The J gene is TRBJ2-3, the V gene TRBV6-5, with 8 bases aligning to TRBD2. The CDR3 spans 14 residues. Germline-derived CDR1 and CDR2 are MNHEY and SVGAGI. V lost 5 bases and J lost 5; bases outside the gene matches: 6.